This T cell receptor beta chain is from a study of blood T cell repertoires in COVID-19. Turning to the study itself: Acute-phase and convalescent COVID-19 samples originated in the United States, Italy and Spain. PBMCs, B-cell-depleted T cells, or T cells were the source of the cDNA or gDNA that made up the material.

Original analysis: Scientists estimated how many nucleated cells there were by amplifying reference gene primers. The repertoire was sequenced with immunoSEQ multiplex PCR; TCRdb's copy has only in-frame clones and lacks some. Clone size and the V and J calls come from that table; the DNA yielded D and trimming. The table records around 200,000 clones, around 83% of them present only once. Germline assignment: CDR1 SGHTA and CDR2 FQGNSA. V was clipped by 6 bases and J by 4 bases; unmatched bases: 11. The CDR3 is 16 amino acids. This sequence joins TRBV7-2 and TRBJ1-3; 8 bases align to TRBD1. Sequencing was performed on peripheral blood. The origin of this receptor is a man aged 50-59 years with active or convalescent COVID-19. CDR3 loop: CASSPGQAIKGNTIYF. Written as DNA, the CDR3 is TGTGCCAGCAGTCCGGGACAGGCGATAAAAGGAAACACCATATATTTT.